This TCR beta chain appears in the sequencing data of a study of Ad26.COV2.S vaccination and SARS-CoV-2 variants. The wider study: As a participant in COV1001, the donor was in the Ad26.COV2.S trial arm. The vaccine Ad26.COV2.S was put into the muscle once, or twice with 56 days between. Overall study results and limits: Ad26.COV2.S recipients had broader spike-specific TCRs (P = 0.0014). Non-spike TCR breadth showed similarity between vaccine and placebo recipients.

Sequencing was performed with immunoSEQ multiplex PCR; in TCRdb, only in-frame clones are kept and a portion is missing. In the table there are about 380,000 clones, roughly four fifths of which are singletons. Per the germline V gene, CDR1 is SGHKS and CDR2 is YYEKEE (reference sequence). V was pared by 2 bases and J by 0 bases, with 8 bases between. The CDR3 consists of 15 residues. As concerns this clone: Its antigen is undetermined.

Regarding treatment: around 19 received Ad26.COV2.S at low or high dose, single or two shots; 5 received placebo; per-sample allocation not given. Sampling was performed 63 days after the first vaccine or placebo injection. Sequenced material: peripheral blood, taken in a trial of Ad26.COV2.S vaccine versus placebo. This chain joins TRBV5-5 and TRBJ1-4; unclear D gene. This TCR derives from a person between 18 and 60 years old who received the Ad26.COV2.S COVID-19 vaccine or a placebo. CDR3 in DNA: TGTGCCAGCAGCTTAGGAGATACAACTAATGAAAAACTGTTTTTT. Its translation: CASSLGDTTNEKLFF.